The clone carrying this TCR beta chain has more than one count but fewer than ten. The CDR3 is 14 residues long. The V end was cut by 5 bases, the J end by 3 bases, with 14 bases between. CDR1 is SEHNR and CDR2 is FQNEAQ in the germline V gene (reference sequence). Data came from immunoSEQ multiplex PCR; TCRdb stores just in-frame clones and leaves some out. Of roughly 86,000 clones detected, roughly 91% appear once; the ten largest clones hold 15% to 18%. These data originate in a study of control samples from healthy donors and cancer patients. The V gene is TRBV7-9, the J gene TRBJ2-7, with D possibly matching TRBD2 (5 bases). This receptor was obtained from a man under 40 in good health. The specimen was blood. In DNA form, the CDR3 reads TGTGCCAGCAGCACCCTATCCGGGAACTACGAGCAGTACTTC. It translates to CASSTLSGNYEQYF.